This T cell receptor beta chain was recorded in a study of CD8 T cells in Susac syndrome. Sequencing targeted TCR beta in T cells from blood (CD8+ and CD4+). This CDR3 is 14 amino acids long. The V gene lost 8 bases and the J gene lost 8 bases, with 18 bases spanning the gap. Germline lookup yields CDR1 SNHLY and CDR2 FYNNEI. A quantity of roughly 0.5 to 1 ug RNA underwent reverse transcription using random hexamers. TCRdb redid the calling of the immunoSEQ multiplex PCR reads with MiXCR, one entry per CDR3 protein. This table has some 110,000 distinct CDR3 sequences, 85% to 95% appearing once. The sample taken for sequencing was CD4+ T cells from PBMCs. The chain combines TRBV2 with TRBJ1-4, with D uncertain. This sequence originates from a human donor with multiple sclerosis. The CDR3: CASVWDPSTEKLFF. The CDR3 DNA follows: TGTGCCAGCGTGTGGGATCCCAGTACGGAAAAACTGTTTTTT.